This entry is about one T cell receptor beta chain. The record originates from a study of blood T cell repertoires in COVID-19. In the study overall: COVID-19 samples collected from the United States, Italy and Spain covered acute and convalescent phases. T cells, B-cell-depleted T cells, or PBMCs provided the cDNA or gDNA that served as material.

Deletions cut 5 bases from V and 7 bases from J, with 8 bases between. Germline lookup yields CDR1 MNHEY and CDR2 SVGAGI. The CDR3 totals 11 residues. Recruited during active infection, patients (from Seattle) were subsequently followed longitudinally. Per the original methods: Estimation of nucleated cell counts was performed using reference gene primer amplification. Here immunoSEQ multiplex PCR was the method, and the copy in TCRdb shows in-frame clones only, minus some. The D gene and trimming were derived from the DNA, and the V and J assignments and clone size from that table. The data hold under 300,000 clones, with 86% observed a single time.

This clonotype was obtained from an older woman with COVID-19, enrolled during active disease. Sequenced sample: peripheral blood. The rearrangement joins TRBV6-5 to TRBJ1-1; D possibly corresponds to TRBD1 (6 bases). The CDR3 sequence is CASSTTGEAFF. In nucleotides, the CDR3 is TGTGCCAGCAGTACGACAGGTGAAGCTTTCTTT.